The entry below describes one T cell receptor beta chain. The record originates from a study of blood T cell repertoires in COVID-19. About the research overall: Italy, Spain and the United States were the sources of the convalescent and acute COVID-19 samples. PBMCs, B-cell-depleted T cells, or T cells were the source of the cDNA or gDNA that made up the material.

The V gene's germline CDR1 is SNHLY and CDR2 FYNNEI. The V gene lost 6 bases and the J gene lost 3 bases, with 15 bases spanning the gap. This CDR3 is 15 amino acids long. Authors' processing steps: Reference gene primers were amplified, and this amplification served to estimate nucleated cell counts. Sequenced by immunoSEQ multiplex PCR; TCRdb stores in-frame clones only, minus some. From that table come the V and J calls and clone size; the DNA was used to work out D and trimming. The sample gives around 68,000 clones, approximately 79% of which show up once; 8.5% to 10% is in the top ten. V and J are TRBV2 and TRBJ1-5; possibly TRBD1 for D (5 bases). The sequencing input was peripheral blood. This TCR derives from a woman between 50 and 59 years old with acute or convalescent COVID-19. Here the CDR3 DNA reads TGTGCCAGCAGCTTTGGGGGGGGAAACAATCAGCCCCAGCATTTT. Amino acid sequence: CASSFGGGNNQPQHF.